What follows are 24 T cell receptor beta chains derived from one specimen sequenced in a study of T cell responses to AZD1222 COVID-19 vaccine. Libraries were prepared by immunoSEQ multiplex PCR; TCRdb keeps only in-frame clonotypes and omits some of them. This sample has about 150,000 clones, with 85% to 95% found just once. The sample consisted of peripheral blood, taken 28 days after the second AZD1222 dose. The receptors originated from an adult who received the AZD1222 COVID-19 vaccine.

This chain connects TRBV7-6 to TRBJ2-3; 7 bases are shared with TRBD1. Trimming removed 5 bases from V and 1 base from J; junction bases left unmatched: 3. CDR1 is SGHVS and CDR2 is FNYEAQ in the germline V gene. This CDR3 contains 14 residues. The CDR3 spells CASSQDRRTDTQYF. For the CDR3, the DNA is TGTGCCAGCAGCCAGGACAGGCGCACAGATACGCAGTATTTT.

The chain combines TRBV19 with TRBJ2-7; D may be TRBD1 (6 bases). Germline CDR1 and CDR2: LNHDA and SQIVND (reference sequence). CDR3 length: 14 residues. Trimming removed 5 bases from V and 3 bases from J, with 14 bases in between. CDR3 nucleotides: TGTGCCAGTAGTCGACTTGGACAGAACTACGAGCAGTACTTC. It translates to CASSRLGQNYEQYF.

The chain recombines TRBV11-2 with TRBJ1-2, with TRBD1 as a possible D gene (5 bases). There are 15 residues in the CDR3. Germline values: CDR1 SGHAT, CDR2 FQNNGV. V was pared by 1 base and J by 7 bases, with 16 bases between. Here the CDR3 reads CASSLVWRDGGGYTF. As DNA, the CDR3 is TGTGCCAGCAGCTTAGTATGGCGGGACGGGGGTGGCTACACCTTC. The full variable domain, with the rest looked up from reference TRBV11-2 and TRBJ1-2, is EAGVAQSPRYKIIEKRQSVAFWCNPISGHATLYWYQQILGQGPKLLIQFQNNGVVDDSQLPKDRFSAERLKGVDSTLKIQPAKLEDSAVYLCASSLVWRDGGGYTFGSGTRLTVV.

This sequence joins TRBV23-1 and TRBJ1-1, with 10 bases matching TRBD1. TRBV23-1 is an ORF for which the function is uncertain. V was clipped by 2 bases and J by 0 bases; unmatched bases: 18. This CDR3 has 21 amino acids. As DNA, the CDR3 is TGCGCCAGCAGTCAACCAGCACACGGACAGGGGGTCGAGTGGATGAACACTGAAGCTTTCTTT. This gives the protein CASSQPAHGQGVEWMNTEAFF.

The rearrangement links TRBV18 to TRBJ1-2; no clear D. This CDR3 is 14 amino acids long. Germline V gene data show CDR1 as KGHSH and CDR2 as LQKENI. V was cut by 2 bases and J by 2 bases, with 9 bases left in between. The CDR3, as DNA: TGTGCCAGCTCACCAAAACGAGTGAACTATGGCTACACCTTC. It specifies CASSPKRVNYGYTF.

This chain uses TRBV24-1 with TRBJ2-2, with a tentative D call TRBD1 (5 bases). V was shortened by 9 bases and J by 2 bases, with 12 bases between the two germline ends. The CDR3 totals 14 residues. Germline assignment: CDR1 KGHDR and CDR2 SFDVKD. CDR3 nucleotide sequence: TGTGCCACCGCCGCGACAGACAACACCGGGGAGCTGTTTTTT. Amino acid sequence: CATAATDNTGELFF.

The gene calls are TRBV19 and TRBJ1-6, with 7 nucleotides matching TRBD1. The CDR3 runs 13 residues. The ends lost 8 bases at V and 9 bases at J; junction bases unmatched: 7. Germline V gene sequence: CDR1 LNHDA, CDR2 SQIVND (reference sequence). The CDR3 loop is CASGDRDGSPLHF. CDR3 bases: TGTGCCAGTGGAGACAGGGACGGTTCACCCCTCCACTTT.

This chain joins TRBV9 and TRBJ1-2; TRBD1 aligns across 7 bases. There are 16 residues in the CDR3. From germline, CDR1 is SGDLS and CDR2 YYNGEE. J was trimmed by 8 bases and V by 4 bases; bases with no gene match: 17. The CDR3 region has the DNA TGTGCCAGCAGCCCTCGACAGGGTCCAGCGCCTTGGGGCTACACCTTC. This gives the protein CASSPRQGPAPWGYTF.

The J gene is TRBJ2-5, the V gene TRBV9, with 8 positions matching TRBD2. The J segment lost 5 bases and the V segment lost 3 bases, leaving 6 bases of the junction unmatched. The V gene's germline CDR1 is SGDLS and CDR2 YYNGEE. This CDR3 comprises 14 residues. CDR3 in DNA: TGTGCCAGCAGCGAGGGGACTAGAACGGAGACCCAGTACTTC. This codes for CASSEGTRTETQYF.

The V and J genes are TRBV5-5 and TRBJ2-5; D call uncertain. V was shortened by 0 bases and J by 6 bases, with 9 bases between the two germline ends. There are 13 residues in the CDR3. From germline, CDR1 is SGHKS and CDR2 YYEKEE (reference sequence). The CDR3, as DNA: TGTGCCAGCAGCTTGGAGTCAACGAAGACCCAGTACTTC. Its protein is CASSLESTKTQYF.

This sequence joins TRBV11-2 and TRBJ2-7; 7 positions agree with TRBD2. The CDR3 length is 16 residues. The V gene end was trimmed by 0 bases and the J gene end by 4 bases; junction bases not matched to a gene: 9. The germline V gene has CDR1 SGHAT and CDR2 FQNNGV. The CDR3: CASSLEERDSLYEQYF. The CDR3 DNA sequence: TGTGCCAGCAGCTTAGAGGAGCGGGACTCTTTATACGAGCAGTACTTC.

The gene calls are TRBV18 and TRBJ1-5; D may be TRBD1 (5 bases). Germline V gene data show CDR1 as KGHSH and CDR2 as LQKENI. The CDR3 is made up of 15 amino acids. The V end lost 3 bases, the J end lost 2 bases, and 11 bases lay between the germline ends. In DNA form, the CDR3 reads TGTGCCAGCTCACCGGGGAGGGGTGGCAATCAGCCCCAGCATTTT. Translated, it gives CASSPGRGGNQPQHF.

V usage is TRBV27 and J usage is TRBJ1-3, with 10 bases that match TRBD1. Germline CDR1 and CDR2: MNHEY and SMNVEV (reference sequence). The CDR3 sequence is 15 residues long. V was clipped by 5 bases and J by 6 bases; unmatched bases: 7. The CDR3 reads CASSPSGTGVNTIYF. CDR3 nucleotides: TGTGCCAGCAGTCCATCCGGGACAGGGGTAAACACCATATATTTT.

The rearrangement joins TRBV18 to TRBJ2-7; unclear D gene. This CDR3 is 13 amino acids long. Trimming pared 3 bases from V and 2 bases from J, leaving 8 bases between. CDR1 and CDR2 (germline): KGHSH, LQKENI. DNA of the CDR3: TGTGCCAGCTCACCCCCTTCCGCCTACGAGCAGTACTTC. It codes for CASSPPSAYEQYF.

The chain combines TRBV25-1 with TRBJ1-1; D remains ambiguous. The CDR3 has 10 amino acids. Germline V lookup: CDR1 MGHDK, CDR2 SYGVNS. The V gene lost 7 bases and the J gene lost 3 bases, with 3 bases spanning the gap. The CDR3 sequence: CASIDTEAFF. The CDR3 region has the DNA TGTGCCAGCATCGACACTGAAGCTTTCTTT.

V gene TRBV21-1 combines with J gene TRBJ1-2; the table's TRBD1 call for D was not verified on the DNA. TRBV21-1 is assigned pseudogene status. The CDR3 has 13 amino acids. The CDR3 bases are TGTGCCAGCAGCGAACAGGGTAGGGATGGCTACACCTTC. It translates to CASSEQGRDGYTF.

CDR3 sequence: CASSLVDRGSYEQYF. The CDR3 DNA follows: TGTGCCAGCAGCTTAGTGGACAGGGGGTCCTACGAGCAGTACTTC. This chain uses TRBV11-2 with TRBJ2-7; 10 bases line up with TRBD1. V lost 1 base to trimming and J lost 1 base; unmatched junction nucleotides: 1. The CDR3 loop spans 15 amino acids. Looked up from germline, CDR1 is SGHAT and CDR2 is FQNNGV.

This clone occurred once. The chain uses TRBV19 and TRBJ2-1; 8 nucleotides match TRBD2. V was clipped by 3 bases and J by 1 base; unmatched bases: 8. The CDR3 contains 17 residues. Germline V gene lookup returns CDR1 LNHDA and CDR2 SQIVND (reference sequence). CDR3 nucleotides: TGTGCCAGTAGTATCTCGACTAGCGTCACATCCTACAATGAGCAGTTCTTC. Translation: CASSISTSVTSYNEQFF.

This clone has a handful of counts. This chain connects TRBV7-9 to TRBJ1-1; TRBD1 is a possible D gene (5 bases). The CDR3 is 16 amino acids. V lost 10 bases and J 0 bases, leaving 21 bases between the germline ends. Germline CDR1 and CDR2: SEHNR and FQNEAQ (reference sequence). CDR3 sequence reads: CATGGVGLNMNTEAFF. For the CDR3, the DNA is TGTGCCACCGGGGGGGTAGGCCTCAACATGAACACTGAAGCTTTCTTT.

V gene TRBV29-1 combines with J gene TRBJ2-2; D gene ambiguous. V gave up 6 bases and J gave up 0 bases, with 14 bases separating them. The length of the CDR3 is 15 residues. Germline lookup yields CDR1 SQVTM and CDR2 ANQGSEA. In nucleotides, the CDR3 is TGCAGCGTCGAGACCGGCAGCTCGAACACCGGGGAGCTGTTTTTT. Translating gives CSVETGSSNTGELFF.

The rearrangement uses TRBV29-1 and TRBJ2-1; 16 nucleotides align to TRBD2. Looked up from germline, CDR1 is SQVTM and CDR2 is ANQGSEA. V was clipped by 7 bases and J by 9 bases; unmatched bases: 6. This CDR3 region has 14 residues. The CDR3 sequence: CSAAGTSGRGEQFF. The CDR3 coding sequence is TGCAGCGCCGCCGGGACTAGCGGGAGGGGTGAGCAGTTCTTC.

The chain combines TRBV19 with TRBJ1-5; TRBD1 might be the D (5 bases). Trimming stripped 0 bases from V and 9 bases from J, with 15 bases between. Germline lookup yields CDR1 LNHDA and CDR2 SQIVND (reference sequence). The CDR3 totals 15 residues. The CDR3 protein is CASSIDGGTPRPQHF. CDR3 coding DNA: TGTGCCAGTAGTATAGATGGGGGAACCCCCAGGCCCCAGCATTTT.

The chain uses TRBV6-5 and TRBJ1-4, with 9 bases fitting TRBD1. Germline V gene lookup returns CDR1 MNHEY and CDR2 SVGAGI. The CDR3 loop spans 14 amino acids. With 7 bases clipped from V and 7 bases from J, the junction kept 7 bases outside the gene matches. CDR3 bases: TGTGCCAGCAATCAACAGGGGGCGCTTGAAAAACTGTTTTTT. Its translation is CASNQQGALEKLFF.

The chain couples TRBV4-1 to TRBJ2-1, with unresolved D. Germline V CDR1 and CDR2: MGHRA, YSYEKL. The CDR3 contains 16 residues. With 2 bases removed from V and 6 bases from J, the gap between germline ends came to 17 bases. The DNA for the CDR3 is TGCGCCAGCAGCCAAATGGCGGCCCGCAGCCTCAATGAGCAGTTCTTC. Amino acid sequence: CASSQMAARSLNEQFF.